Each of the 9 T cell receptor beta chains below was sequenced from the same sample in a study of blood T cell repertoires in COVID-19. The repertoire was sequenced with immunoSEQ multiplex PCR; TCRdb's copy has only in-frame clones and lacks some. The table has approximately 330,000 clones, roughly 85% seen once. Sequenced: PBMCs or T cells enriched from blood (not recorded which). All receptors come from a woman in her 40s with acute COVID-19.

V is TRBV11-2 and J is TRBJ1-1; TRBD1 is a possible D gene (6 bases). Germline V gene sequence: CDR1 SGHAT, CDR2 FQNNGV. The CDR3 consists of 16 residues. V was shortened by 0 bases and J by 6 bases, with 17 bases between the two germline ends. This CDR3 reads CASSLDHNRERAEAFF. DNA for the CDR3: TGTGCCAGCAGCTTAGATCACAACAGGGAAAGGGCTGAAGCTTTCTTT.

The chain combines TRBV13 with TRBJ2-7, with 10 bases fitting TRBD1. J gave up 5 bases and V 1 base, and 8 bases lay outside the gene matches. Per germline, CDR1 PRHDT and CDR2 FYEKMQ (reference sequence). The CDR3 is 16 amino acids. CDR3 coding DNA: TGTGCCAGCAGCTTAGCCAGGACAGGGGGGGTGAACGAGCAGTACTTC. Protein product: CASSLARTGGVNEQYF.

The chain couples TRBV25-1 to TRBJ2-5, with D perhaps matching TRBD1 (5 bases). The CDR3 consists of 14 residues. The ends were cut back, 3 bases at V and 5 bases at J, with 13 bases in the middle. CDR1 MGHDK and CDR2 SYGVNS come from the germline V gene. CDR3 in DNA: TGTGCCAGCAGTGAGGGGCCCCATCGGGAGACCCAGTACTTC. Protein sequence: CASSEGPHRETQYF.

The genes are TRBV2 and TRBJ1-6, with D unresolved. The germline V and J ends were trimmed by 3 bases and 6 bases, with 15 bases remaining between them. Germline V gene data show CDR1 as SNHLY and CDR2 as FYNNEI. CDR3 length: 16 residues. DNA for the CDR3: TGTGCCAGCAGTGATCGGAGGGAACGTCGTAATTCACCCCTCCACTTT. Amino acids: CASSDRRERRNSPLHF.

This chain connects TRBV4-1 to TRBJ1-3; D may be TRBD1 (6 bases). The CDR3 covers 12 residues. Germline V CDR1 and CDR2: MGHRA, YSYEKL. V was pared by 0 bases and J by 10 bases, with 7 bases between. The CDR3 bases are TGCGCCAGCAGCCAAGACCAGGGGACCATATATTTT. It encodes CASSQDQGTIYF.

The J gene is TRBJ1-1, the V gene TRBV6-4; no reliable D call. The CDR3 covers 13 residues. V was clipped by 3 bases and J by 0 bases, with 5 bases between them. Per the germline V gene, CDR1 is MRHNA and CDR2 is SNTAGT. The DNA of the CDR3 is TGTGCCAGCAGTGAGGCCTTGAACACTGAAGCTTTCTTT. Translating gives CASSEALNTEAFF.

The chain is built from TRBV9 and TRBJ1-2; 7 positions agree with TRBD1. Germline V gene sequence: CDR1 SGDLS, CDR2 YYNGEE. V shed 4 bases and J 7 bases; nucleotides not matched to a gene: 13. The CDR3 runs to 15 residues. The CDR3, as DNA: TGTGCCAGCAGCTTCTCAATTGGACAGGCGCCTGGCTACACCTTC. Its translation: CASSFSIGQAPGYTF.

About this clone: The same CDR3 can be traced to other DNA sequences in this sample. V usage is TRBV7-9 and J usage is TRBJ1-1, with 7 bases aligning to TRBD1. V was pared by 3 bases and J by 5 bases, with 3 bases of the junction left unmatched. The CDR3 has 13 amino acids. Germline V gives CDR1 SEHNR, CDR2 FQNEAQ (reference sequence). DNA for the CDR3: TGTGCCAGCAGCTTTCCAGGGGGGACTGAAGCTTTCTTT. Encoded protein: CASSFPGGTEAFF. Drawing the rest from reference TRBV7-9 and TRBJ1-1, the complete variable domain is DTGVSQNPRHKITKRGQNVTFRCDPISEHNRLYWYRQTLGQGPEFLTYFQNEAQLEKSRLLSDRFSAERPKGSFSTLEIQRTEQGDSAMYLCASSFPGGTEAFFGQGTRLTVV.

The V gene is TRBV5-1, the J gene TRBJ1-2; 8 bases line up with TRBD1. Germline lookup yields CDR1 SGHRS and CDR2 YFSETQ. Unmatched junction bases numbered 6, after V lost 1 base and J lost 4 bases. The CDR3 totals 15 residues. The CDR3 region is CASSLTGTGLYGYTF. In DNA form, the CDR3 reads TGCGCCAGCAGCTTGACAGGGACAGGCCTCTATGGCTACACCTTC.